The 19 T cell receptor beta chains below were found in one sample sequenced in a study of CD8 T cells in ankylosing spondylitis. MiXCR, run by TCRdb on the 5' RACE reads, gives a single entry per CDR3 protein. Of 200,000 to 300,000 distinct CDR3 sequences listed, about 11% are singletons. The material sequenced was blood, either unsorted or a sorted T cell fraction (not recorded which). The receptors come from a male donor with ankylosing spondylitis or in good health (not recorded which).

This clonotype was detected many times. The CDR3 sequence is CASRTRFGLETGELFF. The CDR3 nucleotides read TGTGCCAGCAGAACACGGTTCGGACTAGAGACCGGGGAGCTGTTTTTT. The V gene is TRBV27, the J gene TRBJ2-2; 7 bases are shared with TRBD2. Germline CDR1 reads MNHEY; CDR2 reads SMNVEV (reference sequence). The CDR3 covers 16 residues. The V gene end was trimmed by 6 bases and the J gene end by 5 bases; junction bases not matched to a gene: 12.

Concerning this clonotype itself: A much larger clone differs from this one at a single base, so this may be a read error. This chain connects TRBV14 to TRBJ2-3, with unresolved D. CDR1 is SGHDN, CDR2 FVKESK, per germline. This CDR3 is 15 amino acids long. V shed 0 bases and J shed 0 bases, with 7 bases lying between them. CDR3 coding DNA: TGTGCCAGCAGCCAAGATCCGAGGAGCACAGATACGCAGTATTTT. Protein product: CASSQDPRSTDTQYF.

This clonotype was found a few times. This chain joins TRBV4-1 and TRBJ2-1; D possibly corresponds to TRBD2 (7 bases). The V end lost 1 base, the J end lost 6 bases, and 19 bases lay between the germline ends. Germline V gene data show CDR1 as MGHRA and CDR2 as YSYEKL. The CDR3 has 17 amino acids. CDR3 sequence (DNA): TGCGCCAGCAGCCAAGGGGGGGGCGGGAGAGGGATCAATGAGCAGTTCTTC. Translation gives CASSQGGGGRGINEQFF.

The sample holds many counts of this clonotype. The chain joins TRBV5-1 to TRBJ2-7; D is uncertain. V was trimmed by 3 bases and J by 2 bases, leaving 15 bases between them. The CDR3 loop spans 15 amino acids. CDR1 and CDR2 (germline): SGHRS, YFSETQ. CDR3 region: CASSSDVGFTYEQYF. The CDR3 DNA sequence: TGCGCCAGCAGCTCGGACGTCGGTTTTACCTACGAGCAGTACTTC. Looking up the rest from reference TRBV5-1 and TRBJ2-7 gives the full variable domain: KAGVTQTPRYLIKTRGQQVTLSCSPISGHRSVSWYQQTPGQGLQFLFEYFSETQRNKGNFPGRFSGRQFSNSRSEMNVSTLELGDSALYLCASSSDVGFTYEQYFGPGTRLTVT.

The CDR3 region is CALTLDRLNTEAFF. CDR3 in DNA: TGTGCCTTGACACTAGACAGGCTGAACACTGAAGCTTTCTTT. The rearrangement links TRBV30 to TRBJ1-1; D perhaps matches TRBD1 (6 bases). CDR3 length: 14 amino acids. Trimming stripped 7 bases from V and 0 bases from J, with 15 bases between. From germline, CDR1 is GTSNPN and CDR2 SVGIG (reference sequence).

This clonotype was detected many times. The chain combines TRBV19 with TRBJ1-5; maybe TRBD1 (5 bases). Germline CDR1 reads LNHDA; CDR2 reads SQIVND (reference sequence). With 1 base removed from V and 4 bases from J, the gap between germline ends came to 11 bases. This CDR3 has 15 amino acids. The DNA for the CDR3 is TGTGCCAGTAGTATAGGACGGGGGGTTAATCAGCCCCAGCATTTT. It encodes CASSIGRGVNQPQHF.

This clonotype showed up many times. This rearrangement joins TRBV20-1 to TRBJ2-1; D ambiguous. Germline V CDR1 and CDR2: DFQATT, SNEGSKA (reference sequence). CDR3 length: 11 amino acids. V was cut by 3 bases and J by 8 bases, with 8 bases left in between. The DNA of the CDR3 is TGCAGTGCTAGTAGGGAACATGAGCAGTTCTTC. Protein sequence: CSASREHEQFF.

This clonotype showed up many times. The V call is TRBV20-1, the J call TRBJ2-3, with D perhaps TRBD1 (5 bases). This CDR3 is built from 15 residues. V gave up 3 bases and J gave up 0 bases, with 13 bases separating them. Germline-derived CDR1 and CDR2 are DFQATT and SNEGSKA (reference sequence). The CDR3 nucleotides are TGCAGTGCTAGGGGGCGAGACGGGAGCACAGATACGCAGTATTTT. As protein: CSARGRDGSTDTQYF.

This clonotype was seen ten or more times. The rearrangement links TRBV2 to TRBJ2-5; the D gene could be TRBD1 or TRBD2 (5 bases each). Deletions cut 6 bases from V and 5 bases from J, with 13 bases between. This CDR3 is 13 amino acids long. The germline V gene encodes CDR1 SNHLY and CDR2 FYNNEI. CDR3 in amino acids: CASSPRGWETQYF. Written as DNA, the CDR3 is TGTGCCAGCAGCCCGAGGGGTTGGGAGACCCAGTACTTC.

This clonotype was recorded many times. The rearrangement uses TRBV20-1 and TRBJ2-3, with D maybe TRBD2 (6 bases). V gave up 1 base and J gave up 0 bases, with 11 bases separating them. Germline V CDR1 and CDR2: DFQATT, SNEGSKA (reference sequence). The CDR3 loop spans 15 amino acids. CDR3 in DNA: TGCAGTGCTAGAGTTGGCGGGGTCAGCACAGATACGCAGTATTTT. It codes for CSARVGGVSTDTQYF.

The rearrangement joins TRBV2 to TRBJ1-2; D ambiguous. Trimming shortened V by 5 bases and J by 4 bases, and 14 bases separated the two germline ends. CDR3 length: 14 residues. Germline V gene data show CDR1 as SNHLY and CDR2 as FYNNEI. The DNA for the CDR3 is TGTGCCAGCAGTCTCCTTCCGGGAAGCTATGGCTACACCTTC. Encoded protein: CASSLLPGSYGYTF.

A note on this clonotype: Germline and junction disagree at one end, which may indicate a read error. The rearrangement joins TRBV18 to TRBJ1-1; D is perhaps TRBD1 (5 bases). CDR1 and CDR2 from the germline V gene are KGHSH and LQKENI. This CDR3 has 14 amino acids. DNA of the CDR3: TGTGCCAACTCACCGCAAACAGGGAACACTGAAGCTTTCTTT. It is translated as CANSPQTGNTEAFF.

The genes are TRBV3-1 and TRBJ1-6, with D unresolved. The CDR3 has 16 amino acids. Per germline, CDR1 LGHDT and CDR2 YNNKEL (reference sequence). V shed 0 bases and J shed 7 bases, with 13 bases lying between them. Here the CDR3 reads CASSQDHGIGNSPLHF. DNA for the CDR3: TGTGCCAGCAGCCAAGATCACGGGATCGGGAATTCACCCCTCCACTTT.

This clonotype showed up many times. V usage is TRBV5-1 and J usage is TRBJ2-3, with 7 bases aligning to TRBD1. V gave up 0 bases and J gave up 5 bases; unmatched junction bases: 15. In germline, CDR1 is SGHRS, CDR2 YFSETQ. CDR3 length: 18 amino acids. The CDR3 is CASSLAASDRVSQDTQYF. In DNA, the CDR3 is TGCGCCAGCAGCTTGGCGGCTTCTGACAGGGTCTCTCAAGATACGCAGTATTTT.

Note on this clonotype: This may come from a read error, since a much larger clone is one base off. The rearrangement links TRBV30 to TRBJ2-2; no definite D call. This CDR3 contains 13 residues. CDR1 and CDR2 (germline): GTSNPN, SVGIG (reference sequence). In DNA form, the CDR3 reads TGTGTCTGGAAAACTCGATCAACCGGGGAGCTGTTTTTT. Protein: CVWKTRSTGELFF.

This clonotype has just a few counts. The J gene is TRBJ2-3, the V gene TRBV3-1, with 12 positions matching TRBD2. J lost 3 bases, V lost 8 bases, and 6 bases had no gene match. This CDR3 has 15 residues. Germline CDR1 is LGHDT and CDR2 is YNNKEL (reference sequence). DNA for the CDR3: TGTGCCAGCCAACGGACTAGCGGGACGACAGATACGCAGTATTTT. This sequence encodes CASQRTSGTTDTQYF.

This clonotype was picked up a small number of times. V gene TRBV27 combines with J gene TRBJ1-5; D is ambiguous. V gave up 5 bases and J gave up 7 bases, with 12 bases separating them. CDR1 is MNHEY, CDR2 SMNVEV, per germline (reference sequence). The CDR3 is 13 residues long. CDR3 bases: TGTGCCAGCAGTCGGCTACCTACCCAGCCCCAGCATTTT. This encodes CASSRLPTQPQHF.

V gene TRBV12-3 or TRBV12-4 combines with J gene TRBJ2-1, with 10 bases that match TRBD2. Germline trimming cut 7 bases from V and 4 bases from J; bases unmatched to any gene: 4. CDR3 size: 14 residues. Written as DNA, the CDR3 is TGTGCCAGCAATGGACTAGCGGCGTACAATGAGCAGTTCTTC. Translated, it gives CASNGLAAYNEQFF.

This clonotype was counted at least ten times. This sequence joins TRBV5-1 and TRBJ2-6; the D is unclear. Trimming took off 4 bases at V and 1 base at J, with 9 bases between the two ends. Germline CDR1 and CDR2: SGHRS and YFSETQ. CDR3 length: 15 amino acids. CDR3 region: CASSVTPSGANVLTF. As DNA, the CDR3 is TGCGCCAGCAGCGTGACGCCTTCTGGGGCCAACGTCCTGACTTTC.